This entry concerns a single TCR beta chain. Its specificity is not known. This specimen belongs to a study of cytomegalovirus exposure and HLA in healthy donors. Trimming removed 2 bases at V and 8 bases at J, with 13 bases between. The V gene's germline CDR1 is GTSNPN and CDR2 SVGIG (reference sequence). The CDR3 spans 13 residues. Study results and caveats: Within a later analysis, the majority of CMV-associated TCR beta chains appeared HLA-restricted. Later analysis found that TCR beta chains associated with HLA were more clonally expanded than other, equally common chains. Cytomegalovirus-associated TCR beta chains were listed, numbering around 150.

Vbeta (60) and Jbeta (13) primers were used in the PCR. The protocol was immunoSEQ multiplex PCR, while the TCRdb copy is restricted to in-frame clones and leaves out a portion. The sample records over 150,000 clones, roughly 85% being singletons. The rearrangement uses TRBV30 and TRBJ2-4; no reliable D call. Sequencing was carried out using PBMCs. The sequence derives from a boy aged 2-9 years in good health and CMV-seronegative. The CDR3 reads CAWSSLSGDIQYF. In nucleotides, the CDR3 is TGTGCCTGGAGTTCCTTAAGTGGAGACATTCAGTACTTC.